Detailed here is one T cell receptor (beta chain). CDR1 is SGHVS, CDR2 FNYEAQ, per germline. The CDR3 consists of 15 residues. TCRdb re-analyzed the 5' RACE reads; it lists each CDR3 protein once, without DNA. The sample's table shows about 260,000 distinct CDR3 sequences. The sample is drawn from a study of T cells expressing NK-cell markers. The chain couples TRBV7-6 to TRBJ2-5. Material: blood T cells: a sorted CD56 or NKG2C T cell subset, CD4+ or CD8+ T cells, or bulk PBMC T cells (not recorded which). This TCR derives from a woman aged 18-69 years in good health. CDR3 amino acids: CASSLDGQLQETQYF.